A selection of T cell receptor beta chains follows, all from one sample in a study of spatial heterogeneity in lung cancer. A single record per CDR3 protein comes from TCRdb applying MiXCR to the 5' RACE reads. The sample includes about 47,000 distinct CDR3 sequences, less than 9% of them seen just once. Sequencing used PBMCs, obtained at follow-up. These receptors were taken from a female donor with early-stage non-small cell lung cancer. The CDR3 runs from the conserved cysteine through the conserved F or W. Each record gives: D gene, J gene, V gene, clone size, CDR3 DNA, CDR3 protein. D genes are given only for firm matches. Only part of the rows carry a size: once, few, many, or a class if the clone is expanded.

D: NA
J: TRBJ2-3
V: TRBV7-2
size: NA
DNA: TGTGCCAGCAGCCCCAGCAGGGTTCAAGATACGCAGTATTTT
CDR3: CASSPSRVQDTQYF

D: NA
J: TRBJ1-4
V: TRBV5-1
size: few
DNA: TGCGCCAGCAGCTTGTTACCAGGGTCCAATGAAAAACTGTTTTTT
CDR3: CASSLLPGSNEKLFF

D: NA
J: TRBJ2-7
V: TRBV7-2
size: many
DNA: TGTGCCAGCAGTTCGACATCTAGGTTCGACGAGCAGTACTTC
CDR3: CASSSTSRFDEQYF

D: NA
J: TRBJ2-3
V: TRBV29-1
size: few
DNA: TGCAGCGTCACCCCGGGGTGGGGCACAGATACGCAGTATTTT
CDR3: CSVTPGWGTDTQYF

D: NA
J: TRBJ1-4
V: TRBV4-1
size: few
DNA: TGCGCCAGCAGCCAAGATAGGAGCCTTGAAAAACTGTTTTTT
CDR3: CASSQDRSLEKLFF

D: NA
J: TRBJ2-3
V: TRBV3-2
size: many
DNA: TGTGCCAGCAGCCAAAAGGGACTAGCGGGGGGGCCCGGCACAGATACGCAGTATTTT
CDR3: CASSQKGLAGGPGTDTQYF

D: NA
J: TRBJ1-1
V: TRBV5-4
size: NA
DNA: TGTGCCAGCACCCGGGCCAGGGGCAGGGACACTGAAGCTTTCTTT
CDR3: CASTRARGRDTEAFF

D: NA
J: TRBJ2-3
V: TRBV7-2
size: NA
DNA: TGTGCCAGCAGCTTCAAGCGGTCCCCACGCACAGATACGCAGTATTTT
CDR3: CASSFKRSPRTDTQYF

D: TRBD2
J: TRBJ2-3
V: TRBV20-1
size: NA
DNA: TGCAGTGCTATAGCGGGGGGGCCAGATACGCAGTATTTT
CDR3: CSAIAGGPDTQYF

D: TRBD2
J: TRBJ2-1
V: TRBV3-1
size: few
DNA: TGTGCCAGCAGCCATAGGCTAGCGGGGTACAGCTCCTACAATGAGCAGTTCTTC
CDR3: CASSHRLAGYSSYNEQFF

D: NA
J: TRBJ2-6
V: TRBV7-2
size: many
DNA: TGTGCCAGCAGCTTCCATGGGACTCCTGGGGCCAACGTCCTGACTTTC
CDR3: CASSFHGTPGANVLTF

D: TRBD1
J: TRBJ2-3
V: TRBV25-1
size: few
DNA: TGTGCCAGCAGTGGTTACGACAGGGCGTTCACAGATACGCAGTATTTT
CDR3: CASSGYDRAFTDTQYF

D: TRBD1
J: TRBJ1-5
V: TRBV7-2
size: few
DNA: TGTGCCAGCAGTCCTTCCGGGACAGATAGCAATCAGCCCCAGCATTTT
CDR3: CASSPSGTDSNQPQHF

D: NA
J: TRBJ1-5
V: TRBV12-3/TRBV12-4
size: many
DNA: TGTGCCAGCAGTCCCGTTCCGGGTGGCAATCAGCCCCAGCATTTT
CDR3: CASSPVPGGNQPQHF